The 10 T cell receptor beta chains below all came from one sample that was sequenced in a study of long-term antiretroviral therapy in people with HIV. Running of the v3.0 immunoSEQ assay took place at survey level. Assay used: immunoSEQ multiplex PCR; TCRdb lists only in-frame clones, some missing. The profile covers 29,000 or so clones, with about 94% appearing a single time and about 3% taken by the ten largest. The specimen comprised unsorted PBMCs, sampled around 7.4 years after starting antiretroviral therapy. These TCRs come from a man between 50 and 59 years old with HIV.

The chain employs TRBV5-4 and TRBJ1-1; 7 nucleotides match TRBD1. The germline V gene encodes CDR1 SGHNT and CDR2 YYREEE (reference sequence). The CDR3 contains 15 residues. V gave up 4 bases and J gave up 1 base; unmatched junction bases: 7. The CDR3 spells CASSPIGQENTEAFF. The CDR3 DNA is TGTGCCAGCAGCCCTATCGGACAGGAGAACACTGAAGCTTTCTTT.

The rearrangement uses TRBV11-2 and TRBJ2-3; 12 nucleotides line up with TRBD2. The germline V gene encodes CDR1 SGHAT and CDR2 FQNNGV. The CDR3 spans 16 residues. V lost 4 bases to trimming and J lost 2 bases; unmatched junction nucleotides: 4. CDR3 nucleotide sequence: TGTGCCAGCAGCTCCCTAGCGGGGGGGAACACAGATACGCAGTATTTT. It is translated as CASSSLAGGNTDTQYF.

The CDR3 loop reads CASSLFRSSNTEAFF. CDR3 sequence (DNA): TGTGCCAGCAGCTTATTTAGGTCATCTAACACTGAAGCTTTCTTT. This chain links TRBV7-3 with TRBJ1-1; D uncertain. V was clipped by 2 bases and J by 2 bases, with 12 bases between them. The CDR3 loop spans 15 amino acids. Germline V gene sequence: CDR1 SGHTA, CDR2 FQGTGA.

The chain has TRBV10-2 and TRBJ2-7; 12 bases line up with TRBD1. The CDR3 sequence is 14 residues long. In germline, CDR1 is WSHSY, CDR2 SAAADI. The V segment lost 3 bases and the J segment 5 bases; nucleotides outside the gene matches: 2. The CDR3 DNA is TGCGCCAGCAGTGACGGGACAGGGGGCAACGAGCAGTACTTC. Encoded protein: CASSDGTGGNEQYF.

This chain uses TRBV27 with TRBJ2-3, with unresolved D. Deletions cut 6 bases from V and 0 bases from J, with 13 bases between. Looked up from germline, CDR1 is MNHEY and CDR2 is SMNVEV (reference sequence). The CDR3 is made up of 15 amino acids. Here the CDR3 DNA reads TGTGCCAGCAGCTCCGAGTTTTCTAGCACAGATACGCAGTATTTT. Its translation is CASSSEFSSTDTQYF.

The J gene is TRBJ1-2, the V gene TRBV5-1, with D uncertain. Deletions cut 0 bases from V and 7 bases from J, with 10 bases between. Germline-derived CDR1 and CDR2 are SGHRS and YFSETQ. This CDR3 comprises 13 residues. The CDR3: CASSLAGQSGYTF. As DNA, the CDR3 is TGCGCCAGCAGCTTGGCCGGTCAGTCTGGCTACACCTTC.

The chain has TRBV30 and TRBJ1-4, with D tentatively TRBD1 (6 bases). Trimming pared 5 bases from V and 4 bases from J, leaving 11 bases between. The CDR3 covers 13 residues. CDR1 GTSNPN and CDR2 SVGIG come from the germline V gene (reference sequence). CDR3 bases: TGTGCCTGGGGGGGGCGCGTTAATGAAAAACTGTTTTTT. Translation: CAWGGRVNEKLFF.

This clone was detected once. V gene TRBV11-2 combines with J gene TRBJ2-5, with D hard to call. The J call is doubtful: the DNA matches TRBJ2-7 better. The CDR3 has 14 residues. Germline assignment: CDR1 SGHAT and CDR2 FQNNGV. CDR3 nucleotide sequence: TGTGCCAGCAGCTTAGTCACGGGCAACTACGAGCAGTACTTC. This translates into CASSLVTGNYEQYF.

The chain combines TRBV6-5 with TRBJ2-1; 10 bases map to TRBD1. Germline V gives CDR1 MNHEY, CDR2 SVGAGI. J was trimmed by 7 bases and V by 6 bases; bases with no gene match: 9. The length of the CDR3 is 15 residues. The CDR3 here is CASSPAGQGRNEQFF. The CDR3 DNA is TGTGCCAGCAGCCCCGCGGGACAGGGGCGGAATGAGCAGTTCTTC.

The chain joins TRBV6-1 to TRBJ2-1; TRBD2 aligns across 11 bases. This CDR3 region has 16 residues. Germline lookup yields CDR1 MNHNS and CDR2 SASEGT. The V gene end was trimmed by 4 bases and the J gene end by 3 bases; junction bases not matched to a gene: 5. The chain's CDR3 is CASSAPGLADYNEQFF. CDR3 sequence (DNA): TGTGCCAGCAGTGCTCCGGGACTAGCGGACTACAATGAGCAGTTCTTC.